This section outlines one T cell receptor (beta chain) sequence together with its context. Its antigen is undetermined. The PCR made use of 60 Vbeta and 13 Jbeta primers. The protocol was immunoSEQ multiplex PCR, while the TCRdb copy is restricted to in-frame clones and leaves out a portion. The sample shows about 190,000 clones, around 84% of them seen only once. This record comes from a study of cytomegalovirus exposure and HLA in healthy donors. CDR1 is SGDLS and CDR2 is YYNGEE in the germline V gene. With V trimmed by 3 bases and J by 3 bases, 3 bases remained unmatched. The CDR3 covers 14 residues. Study-wide results and limits: HLA-A and HLA-B allele assignments for most subjects were reportedly predicted accurately using TCR beta sequences. In vitro experiments confirmed that a few CMV-associated chains were specific for CMV antigens. Indistinguishable V segments such as TRBV6-2 and TRBV6-3 were excluded.

The sequenced material came from PBMCs. This TCR came from a woman aged 45-60 years in good health and CMV-seropositive. The chain links TRBV9 to TRBJ2-3; 8 bases agree with TRBD1. CDR3 bases: TGTGCCAGCAGCGGAAGGGACAGGACAGATACGCAGTATTTT. This encodes CASSGRDRTDTQYF.